The 30 T cell receptor beta chains reported below all come from one sample, sequenced in a study of T cell changes during pregnancy in multiple sclerosis. Method: immunoSEQ multiplex PCR; TCRdb's copy keeps in-frame clones and lacks some. This table holds around 97,000 clones, approximately 90% found once. This specimen consisted of peripheral blood, obtained in the second trimester of pregnancy. These receptors all come from a female donor in good health, enrolled as a control in a pregnancy study.

This clone was counted only a few times. The V and J genes are TRBV5-1 and TRBJ1-1; TRBD1 agrees at 12 bases. J lost 2 bases, V lost 3 bases, and 2 bases had no gene match. The length of the CDR3 is 15 residues. The V gene's germline CDR1 is SGHRS and CDR2 YFSETQ. CDR3 DNA: TGCGCCAGCAGCTCGGGACAGGGGGCAAACACTGAAGCTTTCTTT. Translating gives CASSSGQGANTEAFF.

The gene calls are TRBV18 and TRBJ2-2; 8 nucleotides line up with TRBD1. The CDR3 loop spans 14 amino acids. CDR1 is KGHSH, CDR2 LQKENI, per germline. V was clipped by 3 bases and J by 7 bases; unmatched bases: 4. CDR3 region: CASSPSTGDGELFF. The CDR3 DNA is TGTGCCAGCTCACCCTCGACAGGGGACGGGGAGCTGTTTTTT.

The chain recombines TRBV5-1 with TRBJ2-3, with 9 bases fitting TRBD2. J was trimmed by 2 bases and V by 0 bases; bases with no gene match: 4. Germline-derived CDR1 and CDR2 are SGHRS and YFSETQ. The length of the CDR3 is 16 residues. The CDR3 loop reads CASSLERGADTDTQYF. In DNA form, the CDR3 reads TGCGCCAGCAGCTTGGAGCGGGGGGCCGACACAGATACGCAGTATTTT.

The chain recombines TRBV5-4 with TRBJ2-2, with D unresolved. V shed 0 bases and J shed 1 base, with 4 bases lying between them. The germline V gene has CDR1 SGHNT and CDR2 YYREEE (reference sequence). This CDR3 has 14 residues. The DNA of the CDR3 is TGTGCCAGCAGCTTGGAGCGGAACACCGGGGAGCTGTTTTTT. This translates into CASSLERNTGELFF.

This rearrangement joins TRBV4-1 to TRBJ1-5; TRBD1 aligns across 9 bases. Per germline, CDR1 MGHRA and CDR2 YSYEKL. This CDR3 spans 15 amino acids. The junction had 4 bases not matched to a gene; V was cut back by 4 bases and J by 3 bases. The CDR3 spells CASSLTGGDNQPQHF. CDR3 in DNA: TGCGCCAGCAGCCTTACAGGGGGCGACAATCAGCCCCAGCATTTT.

The J gene is TRBJ2-7, the V gene TRBV19, with 13 bases identical to TRBD2. The CDR3 has 16 amino acids. V was pared by 6 bases and J by 4 bases, with 9 bases of the junction left unmatched. The germline CDR1 and CDR2 sequences are LNHDA and SQIVND (reference sequence). The CDR3 spells CASSPRLAGGPYEQYF. Here the CDR3 DNA reads TGTGCCAGTAGCCCCAGACTAGCGGGGGGACCGTACGAGCAGTACTTC.

The CDR3 sequence: CASSSRGQTNEKLFF. DNA of the CDR3: TGTGCCAGCAGTTCAAGGGGGCAGACTAATGAAAAACTGTTTTTT. The gene calls are TRBV27 and TRBJ1-4; TRBD1 matches at 7 bases. In germline, CDR1 is MNHEY, CDR2 SMNVEV (reference sequence). CDR3 length: 15 amino acids. V dropped 4 bases and J dropped 2; count of bases not matched to a gene: 4.

The chain links TRBV6-5 to TRBJ2-1, with 11 bases that match TRBD1. The CDR3 runs 16 residues. Germline V lookup: CDR1 MNHEY, CDR2 SVGAGI. J was trimmed by 6 bases and V by 0 bases; bases with no gene match: 4. CDR3 bases: TGTGCCAGCAGTTACTCTCGGGACAGGGGGACCAATGAGCAGTTCTTC. Translated, it gives CASSYSRDRGTNEQFF.

This clone was seen a handful of times. The V and J genes are TRBV18 and TRBJ2-3; 7 positions agree with TRBD2. The CDR3 is made up of 14 amino acids. Germline loops: CDR1 KGHSH, CDR2 LQKENI. With 3 bases clipped from V and 5 bases from J, the junction kept 5 bases outside the gene matches. CDR3 DNA: TGTGCCAGCTCACCCCTAGCGGAGGGAGATACGCAGTATTTT. Protein sequence: CASSPLAEGDTQYF.

This clone has only one observation. The chain carries TRBV19 and TRBJ1-5, with unresolved D. Trimming stripped 0 bases from V and 2 bases from J, with 14 bases between. In germline, CDR1 is LNHDA, CDR2 SQIVND (reference sequence). The CDR3 extends over 17 amino acids. CDR3 protein: CASSIDNAGTRNQPQHF. Here the CDR3 DNA reads TGTGCCAGTAGTATAGATAACGCGGGTACGCGCAATCAGCCCCAGCATTTT.

The gene calls are TRBV4-3 and TRBJ2-3, with 9 bases that match TRBD2. The CDR3 loop spans 17 amino acids. Germline V CDR1 and CDR2: LGHNA, YSLEER. J lost 2 bases, V lost 5 bases, and 11 bases had no gene match. CDR3 sequence reads: CASSDHSGRRYTDTQYF. In DNA, the CDR3 is TGCGCCAGCAGCGACCATAGCGGGAGAAGGTACACAGATACGCAGTATTTT.

The chain recombines TRBV5-6 with TRBJ2-1, with TRBD2 identical over 10 bases. The ends lost 0 bases at V and 8 bases at J; junction bases unmatched: 11. Germline V gene sequence: CDR1 SGHDT, CDR2 YYEEEE. This CDR3 has 17 residues. The CDR3 nucleotides read TGTGCCAGCAGCTTGGAGGGTAGCGGGGGGTTCATGGATGAGCAGTTCTTC. Residues: CASSLEGSGGFMDEQFF.

Remarks on this clone: The germline gene is not matched at one end of the junction; a read error may be the cause. The rearrangement joins TRBV7-7 to TRBJ2-2; D might be TRBD2 (6 bases). The CDR3 spans 16 residues. Per germline, CDR1 SSHAT and CDR2 FNYEAQ (reference sequence). In nucleotides, the CDR3 is TGTGCTAGCAGCTTAGCCACCCACGGGAGCACCGGGGAGCTGTTTTTT. Its protein is CASSLATHGSTGELFF.

The chain couples TRBV19 to TRBJ2-7, with TRBD2 as a possible D gene (6 bases). The CDR3 consists of 15 residues. Trimming removed 6 bases from V and 0 bases from J, with 15 bases in between. The V gene's germline CDR1 is LNHDA and CDR2 SQIVND (reference sequence). This chain's CDR3 is CASRTRDLSSYEQYF. In nucleotides, the CDR3 is TGTGCCAGTAGGACCCGGGACTTGAGCTCCTACGAGCAGTACTTC.

The chain is built from TRBV7-9 and TRBJ2-4; 7 positions agree with TRBD2. Germline V gene sequence: CDR1 SEHNR, CDR2 FQNEAQ (reference sequence). The V segment lost 1 base and the J segment 6 bases; nucleotides outside the gene matches: 15. The CDR3 contains 18 residues. CDR3 in amino acids: CASSLVGRAGDKRNIQYF. CDR3 DNA: TGTGCCAGCAGCTTAGTGGGTAGGGCGGGAGATAAGCGAAACATTCAGTACTTC. Variable domain in full (rest from reference TRBV7-9 and TRBJ2-4): DTGVSQNPRHKITKRGQNVTFRCDPISEHNRLYWYRQTLGQGPEFLTYFQNEAQLEKSRLLSDRFSAERPKGSFSTLEIQRTEQGDSAMYLCASSLVGRAGDKRNIQYFGAGTRLSVL.

The chain carries TRBV19 and TRBJ1-2; tentatively, D is TRBD1 (6 bases). This CDR3 has 13 residues. Between the trimmed V and J ends, which lost 7 bases and 5 bases, there was a span of 14 bases. The germline gives CDR1 LNHDA, CDR2 SQIVND (reference sequence). CDR3 region: CASTPRGQYGYTF. The CDR3 DNA reads as TGTGCCAGTACCCCCAGGGGTCAATATGGCTACACCTTC.

The chain is built from TRBV25-1 and TRBJ1-4; D is perhaps TRBD1 (5 bases). This CDR3 contains 15 residues. The ends were cut back, 5 bases at V and 8 bases at J, with 18 bases in the middle. The germline CDR1 and CDR2 sequences are MGHDK and SYGVNS. CDR3 DNA: TGTGCCAGCAGTTCACCCGACAGACCGGGCGAAAAACTGTTTTTT. It encodes CASSSPDRPGEKLFF. Looking up the rest from reference TRBV25-1 and TRBJ1-4 gives the full variable domain: EADIYQTPRYLVIGTGKKITLECSQTMGHDKMYWYQQDPGMELHLIHYSYGVNSTEKGDLSSESTVSRIRTEHFPLTLESARPSHTSQYLCASSSPDRPGEKLFFGSGTQLSVL.

As concerns this clone: Within the sample, other DNA sequences also encode this same CDR3. This rearrangement joins TRBV7-9 to TRBJ1-2; D not certain. CDR1 SEHNR and CDR2 FQNEAQ come from the germline V gene (reference sequence). The CDR3 has 12 residues. V dropped 1 base and J dropped 4 bases, with 4 bases sitting between them. CDR3 nucleotide sequence: TGTGCCAGCAGCTTAGGTAGCTATGGCTACACCTTC. This gives the protein CASSLGSYGYTF.

The genes are TRBV9 and TRBJ1-2; possible D gene TRBD1, 5 bases. Trimming took 3 bases from V and 5 from J, leaving 8 bases between them. The CDR3 has 12 amino acids. Looked up from germline, CDR1 is SGDLS and CDR2 is YYNGEE. The CDR3 loop reads CASSATVYGYTF. The CDR3 bases are TGTGCCAGCAGCGCGACAGTTTATGGCTACACCTTC.

This clone was recorded once. The chain couples TRBV27 to TRBJ1-2; 7 positions agree with TRBD1. Losses at the gene ends were 5 bases for V and 4 bases for J; bases not matched to a gene: 7. The CDR3 runs to 14 residues. Germline V gives CDR1 MNHEY, CDR2 SMNVEV (reference sequence). The CDR3: CASSPSNRGYGYTF. In nucleotides, the CDR3 is TGTGCCAGCAGTCCCTCAAACAGGGGCTATGGCTACACCTTC.

This clone was counted a few times. This chain uses TRBV7-9 with TRBJ1-2, with a possible D match to TRBD1 (6 bases). Trimming stripped 5 bases from V and 4 bases from J, with 20 bases between. The CDR3 runs to 16 residues. CDR1 SEHNR and CDR2 FQNEAQ come from the germline V gene (reference sequence). DNA of the CDR3: TGTGCCAGCAGCCGCGCGGGCGGGGGGGGCAGCTATGGCTACACCTTC. Encoded protein: CASSRAGGGGSYGYTF.

The gene calls are TRBV11-2 and TRBJ1-4, with D maybe TRBD1 (5 bases). The CDR3 sequence is 14 residues long. Germline V lookup: CDR1 SGHAT, CDR2 FQNNGV. V was cut by 10 bases and J by 3 bases, with 15 bases left in between. The CDR3 DNA reads TGTGCCACCACCCTTTTAGGGGCTAATGAAAAACTGTTTTTT. Encoded protein: CATTLLGANEKLFF.

The genes are TRBV5-8 and TRBJ2-1; 8 positions match TRBD1. This CDR3 has 12 amino acids. The germline CDR1 and CDR2 sequences are SGHTS and YDEGEE. V lost 2 bases and J lost 13; bases outside the gene matches: 5. The DNA for the CDR3 is TGTGCCAGCAGCTTAAAAGGACAGGGACAGTTCTTC. Protein: CASSLKGQGQFF. The complete variable domain, with remaining parts taken from reference TRBV5-8 and TRBJ2-1, reads EAGVTQSPTHLIKTRGQQATLRCSPISGHTSVYWYQQALGLGLQFLLWYDEGEERNRGNFPPRFSGRQFPNYSSELNVNALELEDSALYLCASSLKGQGQFFGPGTRLTVL.

CDR3 coding DNA: TGTGCCAGCAGTTACGGGGCAGGCGTTAACTATGGCTACACCTTC. Protein: CASSYGAGVNYGYTF. The chain recombines TRBV6-5 with TRBJ1-2; TRBD1 might be the D (5 bases). This CDR3 comprises 15 residues. From germline, CDR1 is MNHEY and CDR2 SVGAGI. Trimming took 2 bases from V and 1 from J, leaving 11 bases between them.

V usage is TRBV6-4 and J usage is TRBJ2-3; tentatively, D is TRBD2 (6 bases). CDR3 size: 15 residues. V lost 6 bases, J lost 0 bases, and 13 bases lay in between. Germline V lookup: CDR1 MRHNA, CDR2 SNTAGT. The DNA of the CDR3 is TGTGCCAGCAGCCCTGGGACTTTTAGCACAGATACGCAGTATTTT. Translating gives CASSPGTFSTDTQYF.

The V gene is TRBV9, the J gene TRBJ2-2, with TRBD2 matching over 13 bases. The CDR3 is 16 residues long. Per germline, CDR1 SGDLS and CDR2 YYNGEE. The V and J ends lost 3 bases and 6 bases, in that order; junction bases with no gene match: 5. The CDR3 nucleotides are TGTGCCAGCAGCGCTCCGGGACTAGCGGGGTCCGGGGAGCTGTTTTTT. This translates into CASSAPGLAGSGELFF.

This clone showed up just once. The chain joins TRBV5-1 to TRBJ1-1, with 9 bases that match TRBD1. The length of the CDR3 is 14 residues. In germline, CDR1 is SGHRS, CDR2 YFSETQ. V lost 0 bases, J lost 5 bases, and 2 bases stayed unmatched. The CDR3 sequence is CASSLGDRETEAFF. Here the CDR3 DNA reads TGCGCCAGCAGCTTGGGGGACAGGGAGACTGAAGCTTTCTTT. Full variable domain (rest looked up from reference TRBV5-1 and TRBJ1-1): KAGVTQTPRYLIKTRGQQVTLSCSPISGHRSVSWYQQTPGQGLQFLFEYFSETQRNKGNFPGRFSGRQFSNSRSEMNVSTLELGDSALYLCASSLGDRETEAFFGQGTRLTVV.

This clone was detected only a few times. This rearrangement joins TRBV11-2 to TRBJ1-3; D may be TRBD1 (5 bases). Trimming pared 6 bases from V and 3 bases from J, leaving 12 bases between. Germline CDR1 reads SGHAT; CDR2 reads FQNNGV. CDR3 length equals 14 residues. The chain's CDR3 is CASSLWGGGNTIYF. The CDR3 nucleotides are TGTGCCAGCAGTTTGTGGGGGGGTGGAAACACCATATATTTT.

The chain employs TRBV19 and TRBJ1-2; 9 bases are shared with TRBD1. CDR1 is LNHDA, CDR2 SQIVND, per germline (reference sequence). There are 16 residues in the CDR3. The J segment lost 4 bases and the V segment lost 7 bases, leaving 13 bases of the junction unmatched. The CDR3 is CASTLGPGQGLYGYTF. The CDR3 DNA sequence: TGTGCCAGTACTCTAGGCCCGGGACAGGGTCTCTATGGCTACACCTTC. The full variable domain, in which reference TRBV19 and TRBJ1-2 provide the parts outside the CDR3, is DGGITQSPKYLFRKEGQNVTLSCEQNLNHDAMYWYRQDPGQGLRLIYYSQIVNDFQKGDIAEGYSVSREKKESFPLTVTSAQKNPTAFYLCASTLGPGQGLYGYTFGSGTRLTVV.

The sample holds one count of this clone. V usage is TRBV7-9 and J usage is TRBJ1-1; D not certain. Trimming stripped 10 bases from V and 0 bases from J, with 9 bases between. The CDR3 loop spans 12 amino acids. CDR1 is SEHNR, CDR2 FQNEAQ, per germline (reference sequence). The chain's CDR3 is CATVLMNTEAFF. CDR3 nucleotides: TGTGCCACAGTCCTTATGAACACTGAAGCTTTCTTT.